This T cell receptor (beta chain) stems from a study of beta chain features in type 1 diabetes. Study as a whole: There were some 100,000,000 sorted cells examined across all samples. The study's findings and limits: Insertions were fewer and deletions more numerous at VDJ junctions in type 1 diabetes patients. Shorter TCRB CDR3s, moderately but significantly so, marked every one of the four CD4+ subsets in Type 1 diabetes patients.

Purity (above 95%) was reached by all sorted populations. Germline V gene data show CDR1 as SGHRS and CDR2 as YFSETQ. This CDR3 contains 14 residues. The V gene lost 4 bases and the J gene lost 0 bases, with 11 bases spanning the gap. On this clone: Its cognate antigen is unknown.

Reverse transcription of all isolated RNA meant that expressed TCRB transcripts were sequenced. The protocol was immunoSEQ multiplex PCR, while the TCRdb copy is restricted to in-frame clones and leaves out a portion. The table includes under 55,000 clones, around 45% detected once. Specimen: Tregs from blood. This receptor was taken from a man aged 25-45 years with type 1 diabetes. V and J are TRBV5-1 and TRBJ2-7; D is perhaps TRBD1 (6 bases). CDR3 amino acids: CASSPTGPSYEQYF. CDR3 DNA: TGCGCCAGCAGCCCAACAGGGCCCTCCTACGAGCAGTACTTC.